This is a list of T cell receptor beta chains from one sample in a study of T cells in Graves' hyperthyroidism and ophthalmopathy. TCRdb passed the multiplex PCR reads through MiXCR, listing each CDR3 protein once. The repertoire holds under 600,000 distinct CDR3 sequences, with about a sixth as singletons. Sequencing input: blood. Receptors were obtained from a woman in her 40s with Graves' ophthalmopathy. Both conserved end residues are part of each CDR3. D genes are given only for firm matches. Some rows mark clone size as missing; the rest say once, few, many or name a class of expanded clone.

TRBJ2-5 few TRBD2 TRBV6-1 TGTGCCAGCAGTGCCCCGGCTAGCGGGGGAGAGCGCGCCCAGTACTTC CASSAPASGGERAQYF
TRBJ1-1 many . TRBV5-8 TGTGCCAGCAGCTTGTCCGGGTGGACTGAAGCTTTCTTT CASSLSGWTEAFF
TRBJ2-3 many . TRBV7-9 TGTGCCAGCAGCTCCCCTCTAGGGATCAGCACAGATACGCAGTATTTT CASSSPLGISTDTQYF
TRBJ2-7 many . TRBV27 TGTGCCAGCAGTTTATCGTCGGCACTCAGCTCCTACGAGCAGTACTTC CASSLSSALSSYEQYF
TRBJ1-2 few . TRBV2 TGTGCCAGCAGCCCCCTTAACTATGGCTACACCTTC CASSPLNYGYTF
TRBJ1-3 many . TRBV6-1 TGTGCCAGCTCCCCTTACTCTGGAAACACCATATATTTT CASSPYSGNTIYF
TRBJ2-7 . TRBD2 TRBV10-3 TGTGCCATCAGTGCGGGGGGGCTAGCAGGCGAGCAGTACTTC CAISAGGLAGEQYF
TRBJ2-4 few . TRBV30 TGTGCCTGGAGTGTACCGGGACAACTGGACATTCAGTACTTC CAWSVPGQLDIQYF
TRBJ2-5 once . TRBV7-3 TGTGCCAGCAGCTTAAGCGGATCAGGGGTCGAGACCCAGTACTTC CASSLSGSGVETQYF
TRBJ2-7 few TRBD1 TRBV20-1 TGCAGTGCTATATTGACAGGGGGCGCTTACGAGCAGTACTTC CSAILTGGAYEQYF
TRBJ2-3 . . TRBV6-1 TGTGCCAGCACGTCCAGGGTATCTGATACGCAGTATTTT CASTSRVSDTQYF
TRBJ2-6 few . TRBV18 TGTGCCAGCTCACCGAACGGCCTCTCTGGGGCCAACGTCCTGACTTTC CASSPNGLSGANVLTF
TRBJ2-3 many TRBD2 TRBV11-1 TGTGCCAGCAGCCCTAGCGGGAATGGGTACGGCACAGATACGCAGTATTTT CASSPSGNGYGTDTQYF
TRBJ2-7 few TRBD2 TRBV27 TGTGCCAGCAGTAGGGGGACTAGCGGGGCCTACGAGCAGTACTTC CASSRGTSGAYEQYF
TRBJ1-2 . . TRBV7-9 TGTGCCAGCAGCTTAGTCTCCTATGGCTACACCTTC CASSLVSYGYTF
TRBJ2-6 . . TRBV6-5 TGTGCCAGCAGTTACTCACTCGTGAGCTCTGGGGCCAACGTCCTGACTTTC CASSYSLVSSGANVLTF
TRBJ2-1 many TRBD2 TRBV7-9 TGTGCCAGCAGCTTTGGGGCGGGAGGTCTAGATGAGCAGTTCTTC CASSFGAGGLDEQFF
TRBJ1-2 . TRBD1 TRBV5-4 TGTGCCAGCAGCTTGGGTTGGGACAGGGAGGATGGCTACACCTTC CASSLGWDREDGYTF
TRBJ2-1 . TRBD1 TRBV9 TGTGCCAGCAAGGGACAGGGACCCAATGAGCAGTTCTTC CASKGQGPNEQFF
TRBJ1-5 many . TRBV30 TGTGCCTGGAGTGGAGGATATAATAGCAATCAGCCCCAGCATTTT CAWSGGYNSNQPQHF